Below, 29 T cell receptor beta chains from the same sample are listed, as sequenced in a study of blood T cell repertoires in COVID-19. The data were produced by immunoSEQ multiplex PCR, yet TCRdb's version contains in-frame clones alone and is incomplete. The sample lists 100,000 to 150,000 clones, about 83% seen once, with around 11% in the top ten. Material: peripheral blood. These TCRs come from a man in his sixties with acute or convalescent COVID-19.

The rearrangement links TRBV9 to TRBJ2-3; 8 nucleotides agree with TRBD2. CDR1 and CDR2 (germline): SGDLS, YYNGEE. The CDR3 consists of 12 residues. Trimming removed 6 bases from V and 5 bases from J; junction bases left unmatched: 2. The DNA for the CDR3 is TGTGCCAGCAATCGGGAGGGAGATACGCAGTATTTT. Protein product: CASNREGDTQYF. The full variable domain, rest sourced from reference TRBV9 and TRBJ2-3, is DSGVTQTPKHLITATGQRVTLRCSPRSGDLSVYWYQQSLDQGLQFLIQYYNGEERAKGNILERFSAQQFPDLHSELNLSSLELGDSALYFCASNREGDTQYFGPGTRLTVL.

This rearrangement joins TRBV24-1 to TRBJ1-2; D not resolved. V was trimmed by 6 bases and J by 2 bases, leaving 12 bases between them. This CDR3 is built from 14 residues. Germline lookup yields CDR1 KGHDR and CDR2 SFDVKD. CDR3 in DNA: TGTGCCACCAGTCCTCCGACATTAAACTATGGCTACACCTTC. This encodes CATSPPTLNYGYTF.

Here the CDR3 DNA reads TGCGCCAGCAGCTGGGGTCCAGGGACAGGGGACTATGGCTACACCTTC. It yields the protein CASSWGPGTGDYGYTF. The chain has TRBV5-1 and TRBJ1-2; 10 positions agree with TRBD1. The CDR3 spans 16 residues. In germline, CDR1 is SGHRS, CDR2 YFSETQ. J gave up 3 bases and V 3 bases, and 8 bases lay outside the gene matches.

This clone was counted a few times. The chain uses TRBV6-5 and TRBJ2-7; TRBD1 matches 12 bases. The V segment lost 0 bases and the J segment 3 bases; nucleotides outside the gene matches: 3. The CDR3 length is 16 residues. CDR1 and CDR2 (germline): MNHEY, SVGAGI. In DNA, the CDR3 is TGTGCCAGCAGTTACTCCGGGACAGGGGGCAGCTACGAGCAGTACTTC. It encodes CASSYSGTGGSYEQYF.

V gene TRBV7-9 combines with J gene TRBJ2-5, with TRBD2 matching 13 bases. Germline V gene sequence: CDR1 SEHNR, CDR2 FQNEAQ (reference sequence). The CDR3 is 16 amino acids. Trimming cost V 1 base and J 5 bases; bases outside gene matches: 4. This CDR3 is CASSLGLAGGWETQYF. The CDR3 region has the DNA TGTGCCAGCAGCTTAGGACTAGCGGGAGGCTGGGAGACCCAGTACTTC. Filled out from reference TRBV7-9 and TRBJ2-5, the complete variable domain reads DTGVSQNPRHKITKRGQNVTFRCDPISEHNRLYWYRQTLGQGPEFLTYFQNEAQLEKSRLLSDRFSAERPKGSFSTLEIQRTEQGDSAMYLCASSLGLAGGWETQYFGPGTRLLVL.

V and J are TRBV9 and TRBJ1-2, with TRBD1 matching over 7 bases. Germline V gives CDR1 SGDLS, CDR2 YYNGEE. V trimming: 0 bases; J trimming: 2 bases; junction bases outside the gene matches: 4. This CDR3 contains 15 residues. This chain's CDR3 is CASSVDAGQNYGYTF. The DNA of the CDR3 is TGTGCCAGCAGCGTAGATGCGGGACAGAACTATGGCTACACCTTC.

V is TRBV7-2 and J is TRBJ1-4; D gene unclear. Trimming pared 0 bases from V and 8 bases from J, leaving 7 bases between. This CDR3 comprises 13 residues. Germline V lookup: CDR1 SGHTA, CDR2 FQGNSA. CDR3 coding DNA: TGTGCCAGCAGCTTAGCAGGAGGGGAAAAACTGTTTTTT. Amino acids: CASSLAGGEKLFF.

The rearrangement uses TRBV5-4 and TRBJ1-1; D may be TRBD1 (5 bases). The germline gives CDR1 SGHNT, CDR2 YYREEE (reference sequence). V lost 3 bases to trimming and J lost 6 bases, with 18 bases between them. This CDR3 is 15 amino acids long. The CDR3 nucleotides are TGTGCCAGCAGCTCGGTTCAGGGTATGGGCGCTGAAGCTTTCTTT. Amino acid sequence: CASSSVQGMGAEAFF. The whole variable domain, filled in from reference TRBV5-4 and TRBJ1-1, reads ETGVTQSPTHLIKTRGQQVTLRCSSQSGHNTVSWYQQALGQGPQFIFQYYREEENGRGNFPPRFSGLQFPNYSSELNVNALELDDSALYLCASSSVQGMGAEAFFGQGTRLTVV.

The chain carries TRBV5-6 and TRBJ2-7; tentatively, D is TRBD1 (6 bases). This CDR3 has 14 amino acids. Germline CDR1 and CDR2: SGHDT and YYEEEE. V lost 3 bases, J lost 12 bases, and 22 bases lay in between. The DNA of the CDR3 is TGTGCCAGCAGCTCCTCAGGGGAAGGAGTTAGTCTGTACTTC. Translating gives CASSSSGEGVSLYF. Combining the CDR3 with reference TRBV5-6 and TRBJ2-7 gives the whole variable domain DAGVTQSPTHLIKTRGQQVTLRCSPKSGHDTVSWYQQALGQGPQFIFQYYEEEERQRGNFPDRFSGHQFPNYSSELNVNALLLGDSALYLCASSSSGEGVSLYFGPGTRLTVT.

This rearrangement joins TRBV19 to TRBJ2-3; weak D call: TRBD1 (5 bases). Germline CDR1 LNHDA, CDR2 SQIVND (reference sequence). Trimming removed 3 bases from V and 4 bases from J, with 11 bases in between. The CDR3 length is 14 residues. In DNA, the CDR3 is TGTGCCAGTAGTATGGGGCTCGGCGCAGATACGCAGTATTTT. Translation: CASSMGLGADTQYF.

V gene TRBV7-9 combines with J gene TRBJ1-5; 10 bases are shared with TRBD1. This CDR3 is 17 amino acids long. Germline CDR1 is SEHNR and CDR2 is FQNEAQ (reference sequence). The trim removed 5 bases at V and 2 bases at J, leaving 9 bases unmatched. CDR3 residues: CASSRVSGTGGNQPQHF. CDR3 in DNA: TGTGCCAGCAGCCGGGTAAGCGGGACAGGGGGCAATCAGCCCCAGCATTTT. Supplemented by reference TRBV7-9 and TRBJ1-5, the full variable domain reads DTGVSQNPRHKITKRGQNVTFRCDPISEHNRLYWYRQTLGQGPEFLTYFQNEAQLEKSRLLSDRFSAERPKGSFSTLEIQRTEQGDSAMYLCASSRVSGTGGNQPQHFGDGTRLSIL.

The CDR3 is CAWGQGNTEAFF. DNA of the CDR3: TGTGCCTGGGGACAGGGGAACACTGAAGCTTTCTTT. The genes are TRBV30 and TRBJ1-1, with TRBD1 identical over 8 bases. The CDR3 spans 12 residues. CDR1 is GTSNPN, CDR2 SVGIG, per germline (reference sequence). Losses at the gene ends were 5 bases for V and 1 base for J; bases not matched to a gene: 0.

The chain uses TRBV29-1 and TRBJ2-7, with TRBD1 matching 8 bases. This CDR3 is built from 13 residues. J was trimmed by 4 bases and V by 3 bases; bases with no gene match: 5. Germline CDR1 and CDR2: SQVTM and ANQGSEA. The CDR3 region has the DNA TGCAGCGTTGAGGACAGGGATCGTTACGAGCAGTACTTC. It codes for CSVEDRDRYEQYF.

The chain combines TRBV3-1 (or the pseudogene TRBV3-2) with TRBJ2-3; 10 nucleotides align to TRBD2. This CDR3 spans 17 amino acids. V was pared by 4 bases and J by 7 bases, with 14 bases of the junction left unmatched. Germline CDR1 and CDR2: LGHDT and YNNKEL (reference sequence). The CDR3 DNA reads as TGTGCCAGCAGCCGGAACTCGGGAGCGGGAGGGCCCAATACGCAGTATTTT. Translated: CASSRNSGAGGPNTQYF.

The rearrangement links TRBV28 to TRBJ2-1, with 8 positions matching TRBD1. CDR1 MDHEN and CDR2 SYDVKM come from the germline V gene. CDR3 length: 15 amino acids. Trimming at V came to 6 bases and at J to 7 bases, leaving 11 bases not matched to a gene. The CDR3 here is CASSPAARGRNEQFF. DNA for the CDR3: TGTGCCAGCAGCCCGGCAGCCAGGGGGCGAAATGAGCAGTTCTTC. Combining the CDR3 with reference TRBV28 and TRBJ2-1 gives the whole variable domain DVKVTQSSRYLVKRTGEKVFLECVQDMDHENMFWYRQDPGLGLRLIYFSYDVKMKEKGDIPEGYSVSREKKERFSLILESASTNQTSMYLCASSPAARGRNEQFFGPGTRLTVL.

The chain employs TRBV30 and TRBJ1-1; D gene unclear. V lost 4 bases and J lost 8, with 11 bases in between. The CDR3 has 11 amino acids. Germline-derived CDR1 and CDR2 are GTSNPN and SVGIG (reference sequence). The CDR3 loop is CAWNTRGEAFF. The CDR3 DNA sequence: TGTGCCTGGAACACACGAGGGGAAGCTTTCTTT.

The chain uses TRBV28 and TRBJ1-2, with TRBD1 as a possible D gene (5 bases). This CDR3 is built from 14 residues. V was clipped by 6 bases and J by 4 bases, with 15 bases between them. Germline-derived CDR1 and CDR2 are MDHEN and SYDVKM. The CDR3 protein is CASRRGGGTYGYTF. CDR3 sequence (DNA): TGTGCCAGCAGGAGGGGCGGGGGAACCTATGGCTACACCTTC.

CDR3 protein: CASSLGRGTEAFF. CDR3 sequence (DNA): TGTGCCAGCAGTTTAGGCAGGGGCACTGAAGCTTTCTTT. This rearrangement joins TRBV12-3 or TRBV12-4 to TRBJ1-1, with D possibly TRBD1 on 6 matching bases. The CDR3 has 13 residues. Trimming pared 1 base from V and 4 bases from J, leaving 7 bases between.

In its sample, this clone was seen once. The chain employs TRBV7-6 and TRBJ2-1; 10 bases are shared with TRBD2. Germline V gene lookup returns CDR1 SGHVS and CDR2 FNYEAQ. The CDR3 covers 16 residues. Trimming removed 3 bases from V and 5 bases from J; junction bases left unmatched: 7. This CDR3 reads CASSFLKREGHNEQFF. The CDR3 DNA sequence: TGTGCCAGCAGCTTCCTTAAGCGGGAGGGCCACAATGAGCAGTTCTTC.

The CDR3 here is CASSLDSGRTYEQYF. CDR3 in DNA: TGTGCCAGCAGCTTAGATTCTGGGAGAACCTACGAGCAGTACTTC. The chain couples TRBV11-2 to TRBJ2-7, with D possibly TRBD2 on 5 matching bases. The CDR3 length is 15 residues. Germline V gives CDR1 SGHAT, CDR2 FQNNGV. Trimming took off 0 bases at V and 2 bases at J, with 11 bases between the two ends.

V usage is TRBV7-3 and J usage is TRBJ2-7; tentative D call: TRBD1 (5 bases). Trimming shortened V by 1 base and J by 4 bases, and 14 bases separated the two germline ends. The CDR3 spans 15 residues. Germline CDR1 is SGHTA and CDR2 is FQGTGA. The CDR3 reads CASSLSGREGYEQYF. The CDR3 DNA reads TGTGCCAGCAGCTTAAGTGGCAGGGAAGGGTACGAGCAGTACTTC. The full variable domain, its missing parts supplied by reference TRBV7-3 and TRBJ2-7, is GAGVSQTPSNKVTEKGKYVELRCDPISGHTALYWYRQSLGQGPEFLIYFQGTGAADDSGLPNDRFFAVRPEGSVSTLKIQRTERGDSAVYLCASSLSGREGYEQYFGPGTRLTVT.

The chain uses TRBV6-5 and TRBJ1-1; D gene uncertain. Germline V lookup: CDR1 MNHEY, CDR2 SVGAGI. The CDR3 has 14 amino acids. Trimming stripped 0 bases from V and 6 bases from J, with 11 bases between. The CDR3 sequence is CASSYSSGVAEAFF. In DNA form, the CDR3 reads TGTGCCAGCAGTTACTCGAGCGGGGTGGCTGAAGCTTTCTTT.

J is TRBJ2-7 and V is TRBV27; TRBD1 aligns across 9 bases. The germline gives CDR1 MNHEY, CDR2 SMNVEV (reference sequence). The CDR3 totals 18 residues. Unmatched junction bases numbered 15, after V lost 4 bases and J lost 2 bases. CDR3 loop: CASSSPNEMTGGTYEQYF. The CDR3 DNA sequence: TGTGCCAGCAGTTCCCCAAACGAAATGACAGGGGGAACCTACGAGCAGTACTTC.

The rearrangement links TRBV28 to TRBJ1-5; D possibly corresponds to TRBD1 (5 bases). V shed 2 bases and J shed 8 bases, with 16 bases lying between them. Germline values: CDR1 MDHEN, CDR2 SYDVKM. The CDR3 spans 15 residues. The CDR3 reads CASSLRGTGEKPQHF. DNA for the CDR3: TGTGCCAGCAGTTTACGGGGGACGGGAGAAAAGCCCCAGCATTTT.

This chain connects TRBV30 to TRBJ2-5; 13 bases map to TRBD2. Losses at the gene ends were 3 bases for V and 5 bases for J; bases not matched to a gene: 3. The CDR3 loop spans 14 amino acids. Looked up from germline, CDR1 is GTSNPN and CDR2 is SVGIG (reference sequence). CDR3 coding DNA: TGTGCCTGGAGGGGACTAGCGGGATTTGAGACCCAGTACTTC. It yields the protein CAWRGLAGFETQYF. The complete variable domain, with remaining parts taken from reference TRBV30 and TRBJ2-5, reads SQTIHQWPATLVQPVGSPLSLECTVEGTSNPNLYWYRQAAGRGLQLLFYSVGIGQISSEVPQNLSASRPQDRQFILSSKKLLLSDSGFYLCAWRGLAGFETQYFGPGTRLLVL.

CDR3 sequence: CASSIYRTGNYGYTF. The CDR3 region has the DNA TGTGCCAGCAGCATCTATAGGACAGGGAACTATGGCTACACCTTC. The V and J genes are TRBV7-9 and TRBJ1-2, with 8 positions matching TRBD1. This CDR3 spans 15 amino acids. Trimming took 5 bases from V and 2 from J; bases not matched to a gene: 7. From germline, CDR1 is SEHNR and CDR2 FQNEAQ (reference sequence).

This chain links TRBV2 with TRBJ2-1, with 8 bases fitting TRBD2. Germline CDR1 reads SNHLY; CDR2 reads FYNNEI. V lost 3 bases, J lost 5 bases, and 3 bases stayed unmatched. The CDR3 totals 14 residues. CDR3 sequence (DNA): TGTGCCAGCAGTGACACTAGCGGAAACAATGAGCAGTTCTTC. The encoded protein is CASSDTSGNNEQFF. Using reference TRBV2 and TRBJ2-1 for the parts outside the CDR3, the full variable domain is EPEVTQTPSHQVTQMGQEVILRCVPISNHLYFYWYRQILGQKVEFLVSFYNNEISEKSEIFDDQFSVERPDGSNFTLKIRSTKLEDSAMYFCASSDTSGNNEQFFGPGTRLTVL.

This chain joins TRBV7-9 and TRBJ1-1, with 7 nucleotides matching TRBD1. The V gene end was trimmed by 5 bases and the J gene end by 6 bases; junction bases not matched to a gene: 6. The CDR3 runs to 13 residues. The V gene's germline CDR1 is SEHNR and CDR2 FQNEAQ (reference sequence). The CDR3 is CASSAQGGAEAFF. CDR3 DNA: TGTGCCAGCAGCGCTCAGGGGGGCGCTGAAGCTTTCTTT.

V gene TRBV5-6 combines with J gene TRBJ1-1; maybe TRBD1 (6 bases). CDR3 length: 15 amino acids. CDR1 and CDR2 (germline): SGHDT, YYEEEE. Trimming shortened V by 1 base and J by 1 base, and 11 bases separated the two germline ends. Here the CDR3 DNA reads TGTGCCAGCAGCTTGATTGGGGGCTGGAACACTGAAGCTTTCTTT. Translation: CASSLIGGWNTEAFF.